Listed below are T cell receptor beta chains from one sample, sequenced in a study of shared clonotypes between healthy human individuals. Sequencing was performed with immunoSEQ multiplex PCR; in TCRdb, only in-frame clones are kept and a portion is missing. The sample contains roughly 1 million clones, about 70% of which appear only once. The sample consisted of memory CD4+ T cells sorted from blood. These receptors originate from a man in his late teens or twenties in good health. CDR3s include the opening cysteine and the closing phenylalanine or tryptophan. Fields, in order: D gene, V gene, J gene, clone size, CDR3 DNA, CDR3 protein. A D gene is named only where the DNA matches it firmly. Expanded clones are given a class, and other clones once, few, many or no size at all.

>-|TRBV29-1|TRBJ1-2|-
TGCAGCGTTAAGTTCGGTGCGGGGAACCCTAACTATGGCTACACCTTC
CSVKFGAGNPNYGYTF
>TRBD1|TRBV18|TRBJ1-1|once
TGTGCCAGCTCAGCACAGGGGGCGAACACTGAAGCTTTCTTT
CASSAQGANTEAFF
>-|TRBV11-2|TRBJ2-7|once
TGTGCCAGCAGCTTAGGTCTCCGGGGAGCGGAGGGCTACGAGCAGTACTTC
CASSLGLRGAEGYEQYF
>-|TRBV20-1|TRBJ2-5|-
TGCAGTGCTTGGACGAGTGAGACCCAGTACTTC
CSAWTSETQYF
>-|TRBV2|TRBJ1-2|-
TGTGCCAGCAGTGAATCGGCCGAAAACTATGGCTACACCTTC
CASSESAENYGYTF
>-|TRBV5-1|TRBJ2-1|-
TGCGCCAGCAGCCTCGGACAGGGAGGGAACAATGAGCAGTTCTTC
CASSLGQGGNNEQFF
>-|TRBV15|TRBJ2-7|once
TGTGCCACCAGCAGAGTGGGAATAGGCTCCTACGAGCAGTACTTC
CATSRVGIGSYEQYF
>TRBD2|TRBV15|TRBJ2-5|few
TGTGCCACCAGCAGGGGACTAGAAGGACAAGAGACCCAGTACTTC
CATSRGLEGQETQYF
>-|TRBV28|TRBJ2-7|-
TGTGCCAGCAGCATACCACAGGGCGGCGAGCAGTACTTC
CASSIPQGGEQYF
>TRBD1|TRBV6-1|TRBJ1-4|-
TGTGCCAGCAGAGACAGGGGGCGGGAAAAACTGTTTTTT
CASRDRGREKLFF
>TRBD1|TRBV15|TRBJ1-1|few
TGTGCCACCAGCAGAGTGGGTCAGGGGGAGGCAGCTTTCTTT
CATSRVGQGEAAFF
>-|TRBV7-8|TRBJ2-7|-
TGTGCCAGCAGCTTAGTACAGGGGGGGCAATACGAGCAGTACTTC
CASSLVQGGQYEQYF
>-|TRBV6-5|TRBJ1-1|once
TGTGCCACGTGGGCGCGGAACACTGAAGCTTTCTTT
CATWARNTEAFF
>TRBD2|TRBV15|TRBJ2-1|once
TGTGCCACCAGCCCAGCGGGGACGCATGAGCAGTTCTTC
CATSPAGTHEQFF
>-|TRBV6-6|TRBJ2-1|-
TGTGCCAGCAGTTACCCGACTAGTTCTGATGAGCAGTTCTTC
CASSYPTSSDEQFF
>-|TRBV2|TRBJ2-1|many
TGTGCCAGCACGACGGGATCTGGCAATGAGCAGTTCTTC
CASTTGSGNEQFF
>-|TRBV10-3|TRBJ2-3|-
TGTGCCATCAGTTCAGGGCTCAATACGCAGTATTTT
CAISSGLNTQYF
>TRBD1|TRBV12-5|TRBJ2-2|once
TGTGCTAGTGGCAACAGACAGGGAAACACCGGGGAGCTGTTTTTT
CASGNRQGNTGELFF
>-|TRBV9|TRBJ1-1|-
TGTGCCAGCAGCGTAGGCTCCATGAACACTGAAGCTTTCTTT
CASSVGSMNTEAFF
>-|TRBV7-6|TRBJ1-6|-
TGTGCCAGCAGCCCGGGTCCCGACGATTCACCCCTCCACTTT
CASSPGPDDSPLHF
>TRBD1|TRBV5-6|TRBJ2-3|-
TGTGCCAGCAGCTTGGGACAGGGGAAAGATACGCAGTATTTT
CASSLGQGKDTQYF
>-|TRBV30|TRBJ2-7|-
TGTGCCTCGGAAGGAGAGACCTCCTACGAGCAGTACTTC
CASEGETSYEQYF
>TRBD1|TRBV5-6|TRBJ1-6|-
TGTGCCAGCAGCTCCGGACAGGGGGCCGATTCACCCCTCCACTTT
CASSSGQGADSPLHF
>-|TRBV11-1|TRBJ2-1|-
TGTGCCAGCAGCTTAGGTGGGGAGCCTTACAATGAGCAGTTCTTC
CASSLGGEPYNEQFF
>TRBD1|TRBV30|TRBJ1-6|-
TGTGCCTGGAGAGGAGGGGGCGGTACCTATAATTCACCCCTCCACTTT
CAWRGGGGTYNSPLHF
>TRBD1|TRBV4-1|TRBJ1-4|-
TGCGCCAGCAGCCACCCTGACAGGGTTAATGAAAAACTGTTTTTT
CASSHPDRVNEKLFF
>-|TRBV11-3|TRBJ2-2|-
TGTGCCAGCAGCTTGGACATCACCGGGGAGCTGTTTTTT
CASSLDITGELFF